This is a list of T cell receptor beta chains from one sample in a study of cytomegalovirus exposure and HLA in healthy donors. Profiling relied on immunoSEQ multiplex PCR, and the TCRdb table lists in-frame clones only, not all of them. The sample shows 140,000 to 150,000 clones, over 70% of them seen only once. The sequencing sample was made of PBMCs. The receptors come from a woman aged 40 to 55 in good health and CMV-seropositive. Each CDR3 is given with its conserved first and last residue. D genes are given only for firm matches. The size of a clone is reported for some rows only, either as once, few or many, or as a class for expanded clones.

V	size	J	D	DNA	CDR3
TRBV27	-	TRBJ2-3	TRBD2	TGTGCCAGCAGTTCGCTGACTAGCGGCTCCGACACAGATACGCAGTATTTT	CASSSLTSGSDTDTQYF
TRBV11-2	-	TRBJ2-5	TRBD2	TGTGCCAGCAGCTCCGATTTCACTAGCGGGGGCGGTGAGACCCAGTACTTC	CASSSDFTSGGGETQYF
TRBV9	few	TRBJ2-1	-	TGTGCCAGCAGCTCCTGGGGACACCCGAGCAATGAGCAGTTCTTC	CASSSWGHPSNEQFF
TRBV5-6	-	TRBJ2-7	TRBD1	TGTGCCAGCAGACGGACAGGGGTGTACGAGCAGTACTTC	CASRRTGVYEQYF
TRBV5-1	-	TRBJ2-4	TRBD1	TGCGCCAGCAGCGTGGGACAGGGGGTAAACATTCAGTACTTC	CASSVGQGVNIQYF
TRBV18	-	TRBJ1-3	-	TGTGCCAGCTCTCCGGGATTTAGGGAAAACACCATATATTTT	CASSPGFRENTIYF
TRBV4-2	-	TRBJ2-7	TRBD1	TGTGCCAGCAGCCAAGGTAAGTATCCATTAGAGGGACAGGGCTACGAGCAGTACTTC	CASSQGKYPLEGQGYEQYF
TRBV18	-	TRBJ2-1	TRBD2	TGTGCCAGCTCACCATCGACTAGCGGGGGGGGGAATGAGCAGTTCTTC	CASSPSTSGGGNEQFF
TRBV30	-	TRBJ1-3	-	TGTGCCTGGAGTCCAATGACTGCAGGAAACACCATATATTTT	CAWSPMTAGNTIYF
TRBV27	-	TRBJ1-5	-	TGTGCCAGCCGCCGAGCAGGGGCGGTGAATCAGCCCCAGCATTTT	CASRRAGAVNQPQHF
TRBV6-1	-	TRBJ2-5	-	TGTGCCAGCAGTGAAGCGCCGCCAAACGGGGGAGGGACCCAGTACTTC	CASSEAPPNGGGTQYF
TRBV19	once	TRBJ1-1	-	TGTGCCAGTAGTATCGGCGGGGAGGTGACTGAAGCTTTCTTT	CASSIGGEVTEAFF
TRBV5-5	once	TRBJ1-4	TRBD1	TGTGCCAGCAGCCTAAACACAGGGGGCAATGAAAAACTGTTTTTT	CASSLNTGGNEKLFF
TRBV9	-	TRBJ2-2	TRBD1	TGTGCCAGCAGCGTAACCGGGACAGGGGGCGTCGGCGGGGAGCTGTTTTTT	CASSVTGTGGVGGELFF
TRBV27	-	TRBJ1-5	-	TGTGCCAGCAGTCCCGGGACATTGGGCAATCAGCCCCAGCATTTT	CASSPGTLGNQPQHF
TRBV4-2	-	TRBJ2-2	-	TGTGCCAGCAGCCCTGACAGGATTTACACCGGGGAGCTGTTTTTT	CASSPDRIYTGELFF
TRBV11-2	-	TRBJ2-4	TRBD1	TGTGCCAGCAGCTACACAGGGGGCGCAAAAAACATTCAGTACTTC	CASSYTGGAKNIQYF
TRBV28	-	TRBJ1-3	-	TGTGCCAGCAGTTCCCTGACAGTCTCTGGAAACACCATATATTTT	CASSSLTVSGNTIYF
TRBV18	-	TRBJ1-2	TRBD1	TGTGCCAGCTCACCATCCGGGGGACAGGTGGGCTACACCTTC	CASSPSGGQVGYTF
TRBV6-6	-	TRBJ1-2	-	TGTGCCAGCAGATCAGGGCTCTATGGCTACACCTTC	CASRSGLYGYTF
TRBV10-3	-	TRBJ2-7	TRBD2	TGTGCCACCACTAGCGGGTCCTACGAGCAGTACTTC	CATTSGSYEQYF
TRBV7-2	-	TRBJ2-1	TRBD2	TGTGCCAGCAGCTCGACTAGCGGGGGGACTATTGACAATGAGCAGTTCTTC	CASSSTSGGTIDNEQFF
TRBV28	-	TRBJ2-7	-	TGTGCCAGCAGTTTTAATGGGGGCGCCTCCTACGAGCAGTACTTC	CASSFNGGASYEQYF
TRBV7-3	-	TRBJ2-7	-	TGTGCCAGCAGCTTAACAGCGGATTGTGAGCAGTACTTC	CASSLTADCEQYF
TRBV6-1	-	TRBJ2-1	-	TGTGCCAGCAGTGCTATCGTATACTCCTACAATGAGCAGTTCTTC	CASSAIVYSYNEQFF
TRBV12-5	-	TRBJ2-7	-	TGTGCTAGTGGTTTGGTACGGGGTAGCCCCTACGAGCAGTACTTC	CASGLVRGSPYEQYF
TRBV25-1	-	TRBJ1-2	TRBD1	TGTGCCAGCAGTGATTGGACAGGGCGGGACTATGGCTACACCTTC	CASSDWTGRDYGYTF
TRBV2	-	TRBJ1-2	-	TGTGCCAGCACCAGCTCAGGGGGCTACACCTTC	CASTSSGGYTF
TRBV5-1	-	TRBJ1-2	-	TGCGCCAGCAGCTTGGGCCAGTTCGCTAACTATGGCTACACCTTC	CASSLGQFANYGYTF
TRBV10-3	-	TRBJ1-1	-	TGTGCCATCACGGCCAGGGGGAACACTGAAGCTTTCTTT	CAITARGNTEAFF
TRBV7-6	-	TRBJ2-1	-	TGTGCCAGCAGCTTAGCATACATCTCTAGTGGTGAGCAGTTCTTC	CASSLAYISSGEQFF
TRBV14	-	TRBJ1-1	-	TGTGCCAGCAGGTTGGGAGGGGTCACTGAAGCTTTCTTT	CASRLGGVTEAFF
TRBV10-3	-	TRBJ2-6	-	TGTGCCATCAGCATTCACAGGGACTCTGGGGCCAACGTCCTGACTTTC	CAISIHRDSGANVLTF
TRBV7-3	-	TRBJ2-2	-	TGTGCCAGCAGCCAGGGATGGAACACCGGGGAGCTGTTTTTT	CASSQGWNTGELFF
TRBV5-4	-	TRBJ1-6	TRBD1	TGTGCCAGCACACAGGGGGGGTCCTCCTATAATTCACCCCTCCACTTT	CASTQGGSSYNSPLHF
TRBV11-2	-	TRBJ2-2	-	TGTGCCAGCAGAAGGTTCAGGGGCAACGGGGAGCTGTTTTTT	CASRRFRGNGELFF
TRBV19	few	TRBJ2-2	-	TGTGCCAGTAGTAGGATGGGGGCCTTCGCGAACACCGGGGAGCTGTTTTTT	CASSRMGAFANTGELFF
TRBV18	-	TRBJ1-1	-	TGTGCCAGCTCACCGCTGGGGGCCGGTTCGAACACTGAAGCTTTCTTT	CASSPLGAGSNTEAFF
TRBV28	few	TRBJ1-2	-	TGTGCCAGCAGTTCGCTCCTCCGGGGAGGGACCAACTATGGCTACACCTTC	CASSSLLRGGTNYGYTF
TRBV28	-	TRBJ2-2	TRBD2	TGTGCCACCTTCGGACTAGCTACCGGGGAGCTGTTTTTT	CATFGLATGELFF
TRBV2	-	TRBJ2-1	TRBD2	TGTGCCAGCAGGAAAGGGGGACTAGCGGGGCCAAGCTCCTACAATGAGCAGTTCTTC	CASRKGGLAGPSSYNEQFF
TRBV6-6	-	TRBJ2-1	-	TGTGCCAGCAGTTACTCCCTGGGACTCTTTTACAATGAGCAGTTCTTC	CASSYSLGLFYNEQFF
TRBV5-6	-	TRBJ1-2	-	TGTGCCAGCAGCTTGGCCGAGGTGGGGAGATCAGGAGGCTACACCTTC	CASSLAEVGRSGGYTF
TRBV11-2	-	TRBJ1-1	TRBD1	TGTGCCAGCAGCTCAGGGGGCCGGGGAGAAGCTTTCTTT	CASSSGGRGEAFF
TRBV2	-	TRBJ2-3	TRBD2	TGTGCCAGCAGTGAACCTAGCGGGGGACCGCCGGATACGCAGTATTTT	CASSEPSGGPPDTQYF
TRBV6-1	few	TRBJ2-1	TRBD2	TGTGCCAGCAGTGAACTAGCGGGGGCCTTCGGTGAGCAGTTCTTC	CASSELAGAFGEQFF
TRBV27	once	TRBJ2-4	-	TGTGCCAGCAGTACAAGGCGGGGCCAAAACATTCAGTACTTC	CASSTRRGQNIQYF
TRBV11-2	-	TRBJ1-2	-	TGTGCCAGCAGCTTAGGGGCGGGTAACTATGGCTACACCTTC	CASSLGAGNYGYTF
TRBV28	-	TRBJ1-4	TRBD1	TGTGCCAGCAGTTCGGACAGGGAGGCTGAAAAACTGTTTTTT	CASSSDREAEKLFF
TRBV6-1	few	TRBJ1-2	TRBD1	TGTGCCAGCAGTGCCGACAGGGGAGATGGCTACACCTTC	CASSADRGDGYTF
TRBV7-2	few	TRBJ1-5	TRBD1	TGTGCCAGCAGCGACAGGGGGCAGCCCCAGCATTTT	CASSDRGQPQHF
TRBV18	-	TRBJ2-3	TRBD2	TGTGCCAGCTCACCACAGCGGGGGCTCACAGATACGCAGTATTTT	CASSPQRGLTDTQYF
TRBV7-2	-	TRBJ1-1	-	TGTGCCAGCAGCTTAGTGGGGGGAAGAACTGAAGCTTTCTTT	CASSLVGGRTEAFF
TRBV19	-	TRBJ1-1	-	TGTGCCAGTAGTATGGACAGCCTGAACACTGAAGCTTTCTTT	CASSMDSLNTEAFF